A single sample gave rise to the 11 T cell receptor beta chains below, sequenced in a study of blood T cells in healthy people across ages. Primed by a sample-barcoded 5' primer and a J-beta primer mix, a second PCR proceeded for 7 to 11 cycles. MiXCR was run by TCRdb on the 5' RACE reads, yielding one entry per CDR3 protein. The data show 450,000 to 650,000 distinct CDR3 sequences, with 24% seen just once and 8.7% held by the top ten. In addition, the sample was reused for a study of T cells of mothers and their children.

The specimen sequenced was blood. Receptors originate from a boy younger than 18 in good health.

This clonotype was counted between two and nine times. This chain uses TRBV27 with TRBJ2-5; the D is unclear. The J call may be in error: the DNA end matches TRBJ2-1 better. This CDR3 is built from 13 residues. Per the germline V gene, CDR1 is MNHEY and CDR2 is SMNVEV (reference sequence). The CDR3 nucleotides read TGTGCCAGCAGTCCGAGCTATGGCCATGAGCAGTTCTTC. It yields the protein CASSPSYGHEQFF.

The chain carries TRBV11-2 and TRBJ2-7, with D unclear. Germline V gene data show CDR1 as SGHAT and CDR2 as FQNNGV. V lost 10 bases to trimming and J lost 3 bases, with 13 bases between them. The CDR3 totals 12 residues. The CDR3 sequence: CATKDGYYEQYF. The CDR3 coding sequence is TGTGCCACTAAGGACGGATACTACGAGCAGTACTTC. The variable domain in full, completed from reference TRBV11-2 and TRBJ2-7, reads EAGVAQSPRYKIIEKRQSVAFWCNPISGHATLYWYQQILGQGPKLLIQFQNNGVVDDSQLPKDRFSAERLKGVDSTLKIQPAKLEDSAVYLCATKDGYYEQYFGPGTRLTVT.

This clonotype was seen once. The chain employs TRBV7-9 and TRBJ2-5, with a weak D call TRBD1 (5 bases). The J call is in doubt because the DNA end fits TRBJ2-1 better. CDR1 and CDR2 (germline): SEHNR, FQNEAQ (reference sequence). The CDR3 covers 16 residues. For the CDR3, the DNA is TGTGCCAGCAGCCAGAAAGGGGCCCGAGAGCACAATGAGCAGTTCTTC. Translated: CASSQKGAREHNEQFF.

This clonotype was recorded a few times. The chain is built from TRBV4-1 and TRBJ2-2, with a weak D call TRBD2 (6 bases). V lost 5 bases and J 1 base, leaving 14 bases between the germline ends. The CDR3 runs 16 residues. Germline V lookup: CDR1 MGHRA, CDR2 YSYEKL. CDR3 DNA sequence: TGCGCCAGCAGCACCATGGGAGGTTTGAACACCGGGGAGCTGTTTTTT. It yields the protein CASSTMGGLNTGELFF.

The chain uses TRBV4-1 and TRBJ2-5; D uncertain. The end of the DNA aligns better with TRBJ2-1, so the J call may be wrong. The CDR3 is 13 residues long. CDR1 is MGHRA, CDR2 YSYEKL, per germline. CDR3 amino acids: CASSQDKLGEQFF. The CDR3 DNA reads as TGCGCCAGCAGCCAGGATAAGCTTGGCGAGCAGTTCTTC.

This clonotype showed up many times. V gene TRBV28 combines with J gene TRBJ2-7; 8 positions agree with TRBD2. The germline V gene encodes CDR1 MDHEN and CDR2 SYDVKM. V gave up 6 bases and J gave up 0 bases; unmatched junction bases: 7. The CDR3 is 15 residues long. CDR3 loop: CASSRREGSSYEQYF. As DNA, the CDR3 is TGTGCCAGCAGCCGTCGGGAGGGGAGCTCCTACGAGCAGTACTTC.

V gene TRBV29-1 combines with J gene TRBJ2-3; 7 bases agree with TRBD2. J lost 0 bases, V lost 7 bases, and 13 bases had no gene match. Germline assignment: CDR1 SQVTM and CDR2 ANQGSEA. There are 16 residues in the CDR3. CDR3 bases: TGCAGCGCCGGAACACTAGCGCGAGCTAGCACAGATACGCAGTATTTT. Translated, it gives CSAGTLARASTDTQYF.

The chain combines TRBV27 with TRBJ2-5; D is uncertain. The CDR3 contains 14 residues. V was pared by 4 bases and J by 9 bases, with 18 bases between. CDR1 and CDR2 from the germline V gene are MNHEY and SMNVEV (reference sequence). As DNA, the CDR3 is TGTGCCAGCAGTTCCTCAGACTTCGCTGGGGCCCAGTACTTC. This sequence encodes CASSSSDFAGAQYF.

The V and J genes are TRBV5-6 and TRBJ2-2; TRBD2 matches 11 bases. The germline CDR1 and CDR2 sequences are SGHDT and YYEEEE. Unmatched junction bases numbered 6, after V lost 4 bases and J lost 1 base. The CDR3 is 17 residues long. The CDR3, as DNA: TGTGCCAGCAGCCCCTTAGGGACTAGCGGGAACACCGGGGAGCTGTTTTTT. Amino acids: CASSPLGTSGNTGELFF.

V and J are TRBV5-1 and TRBJ2-7, with a possible D match to TRBD2 (6 bases). V was shortened by 0 bases and J by 7 bases, with 14 bases between the two germline ends. The CDR3 runs 14 residues. Germline lookup yields CDR1 SGHRS and CDR2 YFSETQ. CDR3 coding DNA: TGCGCCAGCAGCTTGGCCGGGGAGGCCTTGGAGCAGTACTTC. Protein product: CASSLAGEALEQYF. Combining the CDR3 with reference TRBV5-1 and TRBJ2-7 gives the whole variable domain KAGVTQTPRYLIKTRGQQVTLSCSPISGHRSVSWYQQTPGQGLQFLFEYFSETQRNKGNFPGRFSGRQFSNSRSEMNVSTLELGDSALYLCASSLAGEALEQYFGPGTRLTVT.

The sample holds many counts of this clonotype. The J gene is TRBJ1-2, the V gene TRBV7-2; tentatively, D is TRBD1 (6 bases). V was shortened by 1 base and J by 5 bases, with 14 bases between the two germline ends. CDR3 length equals 15 residues. Germline CDR1 reads SGHTA; CDR2 reads FQGNSA. CDR3 DNA sequence: TGTGCCAGCAGCTTAGAGGGGGACACCTATTATGGCTACACCTTC. Its translation: CASSLEGDTYYGYTF.